This TCR beta chain was recorded in a study of early stage breast cancer tumors. Study details: Most invasive tumors, about 80% of the 16, were ER+/PR+/HER2-.

Study conclusions and caveats: Comparing each tissue with blood distinguished tumor from normal in 14 of 16 patients. Chain pairing and CD4, CD8 or FOXP3 expression were not captured.

Turning to this clone: As yet, its antigen is unknown.

Blood replicates held 0.5 ug DNA, tumor or normal breast about 1.5 ug, two each. Libraries were prepared by immunoSEQ multiplex PCR; TCRdb keeps only in-frame clonotypes and omits some of them. The sample records fewer than 30,000 clones, about 80% being singletons. Germline V lookup: CDR1 MNHEY, CDR2 SMNVEV (reference sequence). The CDR3 is 15 amino acids. J was trimmed by 3 bases and V by 3 bases; bases with no gene match: 6. The V and J genes are TRBV27 and TRBJ2-7; 9 bases are shared with TRBD2. The source is a person aged 55-75 years with breast cancer. Sequencing used blood. CDR3 in DNA: TGTGCCAGCAGTTTCCGTTCGACTAGCGGCTACGAGCAGTACTTC. Amino acid sequence: CASSFRSTSGYEQYF.